This T cell receptor (beta chain) was profiled in a study of blood T cell repertoires in COVID-19. Looking at the study overall: Both acute and convalescent COVID-19 samples were obtained from the United States, Italy and Spain. PBMCs, B-cell-depleted T cells, or T cells provided the cDNA or gDNA that made up the material.

The authors' processing: Amplified reference gene primers provided the basis for estimating nucleated cell counts. Sequenced by immunoSEQ multiplex PCR; TCRdb stores in-frame clones only, minus some. The D gene and trimming were derived from the DNA, and the V and J assignments and clone size from that table. The repertoire includes under 95,000 clones, around 86% of them detected once, and around 5% sits in the top ten. This CDR3 contains 16 residues. The J segment lost 8 bases and the V segment lost 0 bases, leaving 5 bases of the junction unmatched. Looked up from germline, CDR1 is MGHRA and CDR2 is YSYEKL. Only one count was recorded for this clone.

This chain connects TRBV4-1 to TRBJ2-7; 15 bases map to TRBD2. Sequenced: peripheral blood. This TCR derives from a woman of 80 years or more with acute or convalescent COVID-19. The CDR3 DNA reads as TGCGCCAGCAGCCAAGAGACGGGACTAGCGGGAGGACAGCAGTACTTC. It yields the protein CASSQETGLAGGQQYF.